These 28 T cell receptor beta chains originate from one sample sequenced in a study of T cell responses to AZD1222 COVID-19 vaccine. Sequencing used immunoSEQ multiplex PCR; TCRdb keeps in-frame clones, though not all of them. Of about 75,000 clones listed, more than 70% are singletons. This sample comprised peripheral blood, obtained 28 days after the second dose of the MenACWY control vaccine. The receptor set was obtained from an adult who received the MenACWY meningococcal vaccine as a control.

The V gene is TRBV7-9, the J gene TRBJ1-2; 7 nucleotides agree with TRBD1. The germline V gene has CDR1 SEHNR and CDR2 FQNEAQ (reference sequence). CDR3 size: 14 residues. V shed 3 bases and J 4 bases; nucleotides not matched to a gene: 5. CDR3 in amino acids: CASSLAGQTYGYTF. In DNA, the CDR3 is TGTGCCAGCAGCTTGGCGGGACAGACCTATGGCTACACCTTC. The full variable domain, its missing parts supplied by reference TRBV7-9 and TRBJ1-2, is DTGVSQNPRHKITKRGQNVTFRCDPISEHNRLYWYRQTLGQGPEFLTYFQNEAQLEKSRLLSDRFSAERPKGSFSTLEIQRTEQGDSAMYLCASSLAGQTYGYTFGSGTRLTVV.

The gene calls are TRBV4-1 and TRBJ2-1; D remains unclear. The CDR3 covers 18 residues. CDR1 MGHRA and CDR2 YSYEKL come from the germline V gene. V dropped 0 bases and J dropped 7 bases, with 22 bases sitting between them. The CDR3 nucleotides are TGCGCCAGCAGCCAAGATCTTAATCCGGGCAATCCTTGGAATGAGCAGTTCTTC. Residues: CASSQDLNPGNPWNEQFF.

The V call is TRBV19, the J call TRBJ2-3, with 7 nucleotides matching TRBD2. The CDR3 runs 14 residues. Germline values: CDR1 LNHDA, CDR2 SQIVND (reference sequence). V lost 8 bases to trimming and J lost 2 bases; unmatched junction nucleotides: 7. This CDR3 is CASGHGGNTDTQYF. The CDR3 DNA sequence: TGTGCCAGTGGCCACGGGGGGAACACAGATACGCAGTATTTT.

The chain has TRBV3-1 (or the pseudogene TRBV3-2) and TRBJ1-5; D may be TRBD1 (5 bases). Trimming shortened V by 0 bases and J by 5 bases, and 14 bases separated the two germline ends. The CDR3 is made up of 16 amino acids. CDR1 is LGHDT and CDR2 is YNNKEL in the germline V gene (reference sequence). CDR3 sequence (DNA): TGTGCCAGCAGCCAAGAATTCCGGCGGGGCGATCAGCCCCAGCATTTT. Translating it yields CASSQEFRRGDQPQHF.

The chain has TRBV7-2 and TRBJ1-2; perhaps TRBD1 as D (5 bases). Germline assignment: CDR1 SGHTA and CDR2 FQGNSA. CDR3 length equals 12 residues. Trimming removed 4 bases from V and 8 bases from J, with 11 bases in between. The chain's CDR3 is CASSSSGRGYTF. The CDR3 region has the DNA TGTGCCAGCAGCTCCTCGGGACGCGGCTACACCTTC.

The rearrangement links TRBV5-4 to TRBJ1-6, with D possibly matching TRBD1 (5 bases). The CDR3 runs to 15 residues. Germline V gene data show CDR1 as SGHNT and CDR2 as YYREEE (reference sequence). Trimming pared 5 bases from V and 1 base from J, leaving 10 bases between. CDR3 DNA sequence: TGTGCCAGCAGGGGCCAGGGTTCCTATAATTCACCCCTCCACTTT. Translated, it gives CASRGQGSYNSPLHF.

The chain has TRBV28 and TRBJ1-4; D perhaps matches TRBD1 (6 bases). This CDR3 has 14 residues. The V gene lost 5 bases and the J gene lost 5 bases, with 12 bases spanning the gap. Germline CDR1 reads MDHEN; CDR2 reads SYDVKM. The CDR3 reads CASSGGPANEKLFF. The CDR3 nucleotides read TGTGCCAGCAGTGGGGGGCCAGCCAATGAAAAACTGTTTTTT.

In nucleotides, the CDR3 is TGCGCCAGCACCTCCGGGGACAGGGACTCCTACGAGCAGTACTTC. Its translation is CASTSGDRDSYEQYF. The rearrangement uses TRBV10-2 and TRBJ2-7; 9 bases are shared with TRBD1. Per germline, CDR1 WSHSY and CDR2 SAAADI. J lost 0 bases, V lost 7 bases, and 7 bases had no gene match. There are 15 residues in the CDR3.

The gene calls are TRBV11-1 and TRBJ2-5; no reliable D call. The CDR3 runs to 12 residues. The germline V and J ends were trimmed by 6 bases and 5 bases, with 10 bases remaining between them. The germline CDR1 and CDR2 sequences are SGHAT and FQDESV (reference sequence). CDR3 DNA: TGTGCCAGCAGTAGGATCGGGGAGACCCAGTACTTC. Translation gives CASSRIGETQYF.

The chain employs TRBV28 and TRBJ1-5, with D hard to call. Germline CDR1 reads MDHEN; CDR2 reads SYDVKM. The ends were cut back, 4 bases at V and 1 base at J, with 8 bases in the middle. The CDR3 is 14 amino acids. CDR3 DNA sequence: TGTGCCAGCAGTTGGAAGCAGAGCAATCAGCCCCAGCATTTT. Translating gives CASSWKQSNQPQHF.

V is TRBV5-4 and J is TRBJ2-7, with unresolved D. The CDR3 extends over 13 amino acids. V shed 4 bases and J shed 2 bases, with 10 bases lying between them. Germline CDR1 SGHNT, CDR2 YYREEE (reference sequence). The CDR3: CASSPDPTYEQYF. Here the CDR3 DNA reads TGTGCCAGCAGCCCTGATCCTACCTACGAGCAGTACTTC.

The chain couples TRBV7-2 to TRBJ2-3, with 14 bases identical to TRBD2. The V gene end was trimmed by 2 bases and the J gene end by 0 bases; junction bases not matched to a gene: 1. Germline CDR1 reads SGHTA; CDR2 reads FQGNSA. This CDR3 region has 17 residues. Here the CDR3 DNA reads TGTGCCAGCAGCTTAAGGACTAGCGGGGGGAGCACAGATACGCAGTATTTT. Protein product: CASSLRTSGGSTDTQYF.

This chain uses TRBV11-2 with TRBJ2-1; the D is unclear. Germline V gene sequence: CDR1 SGHAT, CDR2 FQNNGV. The length of the CDR3 is 12 residues. V was trimmed by 3 bases and J by 9 bases, leaving 9 bases between them. In nucleotides, the CDR3 is TGTGCCAGCAGCTTTGGGCAGACTGAGCAGTTCTTC. Translated, it gives CASSFGQTEQFF.

Turning to this clone: One end of the junction does not line up with germline, which may come from a read error. The chain couples TRBV18 to TRBJ1-2; D gene uncertain. Looked up from germline, CDR1 is KGHSH and CDR2 is LQKENI. This CDR3 is built from 15 residues. CDR3 protein: CASSPQPTGNYGYTF. The CDR3 coding sequence is TGTGCCAGCTCGCCACAACCGACTGGCAACTATGGCTACACCTTC.

In this sample, this clone turned up once. This chain joins TRBV19 and TRBJ1-4; D remains unclear. Per germline, CDR1 LNHDA and CDR2 SQIVND (reference sequence). With 4 bases removed from V and 7 bases from J, the gap between germline ends came to 10 bases. The CDR3 length is 13 residues. CDR3: CASSNGVREKLFF. The DNA for the CDR3 is TGTGCCAGTAGTAACGGGGTTCGTGAAAAACTGTTTTTT.

The rearrangement links TRBV5-1 to TRBJ2-7; possibly TRBD2 for D (6 bases). The CDR3 runs 14 residues. Trimming pared 5 bases from V and 6 bases from J, leaving 18 bases between. Looked up from germline, CDR1 is SGHRS and CDR2 is YFSETQ. The CDR3 sequence is CASSSGTQGGEQYF. CDR3 in DNA: TGCGCCAGCAGTTCCGGGACTCAGGGCGGCGAGCAGTACTTC.

V gene TRBV7-2 combines with J gene TRBJ1-1; TRBD1 is a possible D gene (5 bases). V lost 4 bases and J lost 5, with 14 bases in between. CDR3 size: 14 residues. The germline V gene has CDR1 SGHTA and CDR2 FQGNSA. This CDR3 is CASSSAGAGTEAFF. The CDR3 DNA reads as TGTGCCAGCAGCTCAGCCGGGGCAGGGACTGAAGCTTTCTTT.

The rearrangement uses TRBV1 and TRBJ1-1; no DNA check was done on the table's D call, TRBD1. TRBV1 is flagged as a pseudogene. CDR3 length equals 17 residues. CDR3 coding DNA: TGCACCAGCAGCCATGCCACCGTTCAGAACATGAACACTGAAGCTTTCTTT. Translation gives CTSSHATVQNMNTEAFF.

The J gene is TRBJ1-1, the V gene TRBV12-3 or TRBV12-4, with D maybe TRBD1 (6 bases). This CDR3 comprises 13 residues. Trimming shortened V by 6 bases and J by 0 bases, and 8 bases separated the two germline ends. In DNA form, the CDR3 reads TGTGCCAGCAGGCGGACAGTGAACACTGAAGCTTTCTTT. Translating gives CASRRTVNTEAFF.

Notes on this clone: Other DNA sequences in the sample encode the same CDR3. The chain carries TRBV29-1 and TRBJ1-1; D is unresolved. CDR3 length equals 13 residues. Per germline, CDR1 SQVTM and CDR2 ANQGSEA. V lost 1 base, J lost 2 bases, and 8 bases lay in between. The CDR3 is CSVEVGGNTEAFF. The CDR3 nucleotides are TGCAGCGTTGAAGTAGGCGGAAACACTGAAGCTTTCTTT.

This chain links TRBV20-1 with TRBJ1-6; perhaps TRBD1 as D (5 bases). V was trimmed by 3 bases and J by 1 base, leaving 13 bases between them. Germline V lookup: CDR1 DFQATT, CDR2 SNEGSKA (reference sequence). This CDR3 comprises 16 residues. The CDR3 bases are TGCAGTGCTAGTGTGGGGGGGTCATCCTATAATTCACCCCTCCACTTT. This encodes CSASVGGSSYNSPLHF.

DNA for the CDR3: TGTGCCAGCAGTGAACTAGATCGCAATGAGCAGTTCTTC. Translating gives CASSELDRNEQFF. The rearrangement joins TRBV25-1 to TRBJ2-1; the D is unclear. V shed 2 bases and J shed 6 bases, with 8 bases lying between them. Looked up from germline, CDR1 is MGHDK and CDR2 is SYGVNS. This CDR3 spans 13 amino acids.

This chain joins TRBV7-3 and TRBJ2-3; no clear D gene. The V and J ends lost 2 bases and 9 bases respectively, with 9 bases between them. The length of the CDR3 is 12 residues. The germline gives CDR1 SGHTA, CDR2 FQGTGA. CDR3 nucleotide sequence: TGTGCCAGCAGCTTAGGAAGAGAGACGCAGTATTTT. Its protein product is CASSLGRETQYF.

V usage is TRBV28 and J usage is TRBJ2-1, with 9 bases that match TRBD1. Looked up from germline, CDR1 is MDHEN and CDR2 is SYDVKM. Trimming took 5 bases from V and 3 from J; bases not matched to a gene: 11. This CDR3 has 17 residues. The CDR3 reads CASSPAPGQGNYNEQFF. CDR3 DNA sequence: TGTGCCAGCAGTCCAGCCCCGGGACAGGGTAACTACAATGAGCAGTTCTTC.

This clone has just one count. The gene calls are TRBV3-1 (or the pseudogene TRBV3-2) and TRBJ1-2; the D gene is possibly TRBD1 (6 bases). CDR3 length: 15 residues. V shed 2 bases and J shed 1 base, with 11 bases lying between them. Germline V gene data show CDR1 as LGHDT and CDR2 as YNNKEL (reference sequence). CDR3 amino acids: CASSQLGQNNYGYTF. As DNA, the CDR3 is TGTGCCAGCAGCCAACTAGGACAGAATAACTATGGCTACACCTTC.

This chain uses TRBV12-3 or TRBV12-4 with TRBJ2-1; D not resolved. CDR3 length equals 11 residues. V lost 2 bases to trimming and J lost 10 bases, with 6 bases between them. The CDR3 loop is CASSLRQEQFF. The CDR3 nucleotides read TGTGCCAGCAGTTTACGGCAGGAGCAGTTCTTC.

J is TRBJ2-2 and V is TRBV5-1, with no clear D. The CDR3 totals 14 residues. CDR1 is SGHRS, CDR2 YFSETQ, per germline. Trimming left V 4 bases short and J 4 bases short, with 11 bases between. The CDR3 nucleotides read TGCGCCAGCAGCCTGGGGTCGGGCACCGGGGAGCTGTTTTTT. Its protein is CASSLGSGTGELFF.

This chain connects TRBV9 to TRBJ2-3; D remains unclear. V was cut by 1 base and J by 2 bases, with 11 bases left in between. From germline, CDR1 is SGDLS and CDR2 YYNGEE. The CDR3 is made up of 15 amino acids. CDR3 protein: CASSVLGGTTDTQYF. The CDR3, as DNA: TGTGCCAGCAGCGTATTGGGCGGAACCACAGATACGCAGTATTTT.